This T cell receptor (beta chain) comes out of a study of beta chain features in type 1 diabetes. The study, taken as a whole, reports: Shorter TCRB CDR3s, moderately but significantly so, were found in Type 1 diabetes patients in all four CD4+ subsets.

Every participating donor gave one draw, a heparinised blood sample averaging approximately 120 mL. Trimming shortened V by 0 bases and J by 7 bases, and 11 bases separated the two germline ends. The CDR3 spans 14 residues. Germline V gene sequence: CDR1 SGHNT, CDR2 YYREEE (reference sequence). Since all of the isolated RNA was reverse transcribed, expressed TCRB transcripts were what got sequenced. Here immunoSEQ multiplex PCR was the method, and the copy in TCRdb shows in-frame clones only, minus some. The data hold a few hundred thousand clones, with 9.5% to 10% observed a single time. This clone turned up a few times. Its antigen is as yet unknown.

V usage is TRBV5-4 and J usage is TRBJ1-5, with D unresolved. The clonotype originates from a man aged 30 to 45 with type 1 diabetes. Material for sequencing was central memory CD4+ T cells from blood. The CDR3 region is CASSLDPGDQPQHF. The DNA for the CDR3 is TGTGCCAGCAGCTTGGATCCAGGCGACCAGCCCCAGCATTTT.